The clone carrying this T cell receptor (beta chain) was detected only a few times. MiXCR, run by TCRdb on the RT-PCR reads, gives a single entry per CDR3 protein. The sample lists 550,000 to 650,000 distinct CDR3 sequences; over 9.5% were seen once. This entry is derived from a study of response to subunit inactivated influenza vaccine. The germline V and J ends were trimmed by 1 base and 5 bases, with 12 bases remaining between them. Germline CDR1 reads SGHTA; CDR2 reads FQGNSA. This CDR3 comprises 15 residues. The TCR was taken from a man aged 50-59 years who received an inactivated influenza vaccine. The rearrangement joins TRBV7-2 to TRBJ2-1; D unclear. The source was PBMCs from blood, collected on the day of vaccination. The CDR3 spells CASSLVLVSHNEQFF. As DNA, the CDR3 is TGTGCCAGCAGCTTAGTGCTTGTCTCTCACAATGAGCAGTTCTTC.